This T cell receptor (beta chain) emerged from a study of T cells in Graves' hyperthyroidism and ophthalmopathy. Study as a whole: Before any treatment, at initial diagnosis, peripheral blood was collected. Study-wide points: Blood also carried most thyroid clonotypes expanded above 0.001.

This clonotype was observed many times. Its antigen is not known. Amplified TCR beta CDR3 regions came from RNA transcripts. First-round RT-PCR targeting the TCR CDR3 was performed with the HTBI primer set. Via MiXCR, TCRdb re-called the multiplex PCR reads, giving one row per CDR3 protein. The top ten clones hold roughly 49% of a sample with approximately 330,000 distinct CDR3 sequences, 18% of them seen once. This CDR3 region has 14 residues. CDR1 is SGHRS and CDR2 is YFSETQ in the germline V gene. The V and J ends lost 4 bases and 1 base respectively, with 9 bases between them. The sequence was collected from a woman between 45 and 60 years old with Graves' hyperthyroidism. The V gene is TRBV5-1, the J gene TRBJ2-1; the D is unclear. Sequenced input: blood. The CDR3 sequence: CASSADGSYNEQFF. The CDR3 DNA follows: TGCGCCAGCAGCGCTGACGGGTCCTACAATGAGCAGTTCTTC.